This TCR beta chain was retrieved from a study of identical twins. This clonotype was picked up one time. Its antigen is currently unknown. Via MiXCR, TCRdb re-called the 5' RACE reads, giving one row per CDR3 protein. The sample includes around 480,000 distinct CDR3 sequences, over 12% seen only once; the top ten take 0.52%. This CDR3 contains 13 residues. CDR1 SQVTM and CDR2 ANQGSEA come from the germline V gene. V was clipped by 7 bases and J by 3 bases; unmatched bases: 7. The study, taken as a whole, reports: In beta out-of-frame sequences, the excess sharing between twins was weaker.

This same sample was also taken into another study, of yellow fever vaccine responses in identical twins.

This rearrangement joins TRBV29-1 to TRBJ2-3, with 7 bases aligning to TRBD1. The TCR sequence derives from a woman under 30 in good health. The sequenced sample consisted of CD4+ T cells sorted from blood. CDR3 DNA: TGCAGCGCAGACGAGACAGGGACAGATACGCAGTATTTT. Its protein is CSADETGTDTQYF.